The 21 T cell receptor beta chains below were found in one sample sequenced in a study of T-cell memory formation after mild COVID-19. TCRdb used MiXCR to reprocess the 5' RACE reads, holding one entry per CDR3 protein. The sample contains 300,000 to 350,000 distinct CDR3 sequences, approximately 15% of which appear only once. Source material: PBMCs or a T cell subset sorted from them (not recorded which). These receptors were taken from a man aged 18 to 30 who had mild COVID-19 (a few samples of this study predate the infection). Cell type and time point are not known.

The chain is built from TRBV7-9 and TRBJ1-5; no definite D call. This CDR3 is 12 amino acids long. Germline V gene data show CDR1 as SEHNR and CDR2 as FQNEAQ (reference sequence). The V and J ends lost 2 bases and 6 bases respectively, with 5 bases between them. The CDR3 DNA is TGTGCCAGCAGCTTATGGGCTCAGCCCCAGCATTTT. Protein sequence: CASSLWAQPQHF.

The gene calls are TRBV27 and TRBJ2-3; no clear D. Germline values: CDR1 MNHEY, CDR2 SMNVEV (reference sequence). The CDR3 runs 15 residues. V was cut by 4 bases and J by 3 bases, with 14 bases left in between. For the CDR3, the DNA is TGTGCCAGCAGTTACGGGTCAACGGCGACAGATACGCAGTATTTT. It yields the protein CASSYGSTATDTQYF.

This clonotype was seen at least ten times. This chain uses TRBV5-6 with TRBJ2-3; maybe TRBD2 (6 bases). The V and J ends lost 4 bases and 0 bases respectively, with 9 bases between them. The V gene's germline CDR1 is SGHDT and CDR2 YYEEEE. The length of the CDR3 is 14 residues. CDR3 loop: CASSRSGSTDTQYF. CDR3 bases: TGTGCCAGCAGCCGGAGCGGGAGCACAGATACGCAGTATTTT.

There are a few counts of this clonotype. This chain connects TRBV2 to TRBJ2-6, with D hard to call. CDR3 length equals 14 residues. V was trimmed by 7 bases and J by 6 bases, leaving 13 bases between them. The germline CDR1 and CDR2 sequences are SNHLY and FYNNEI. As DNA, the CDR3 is TGTGCCAGCAATTGGGCCCAGGAGGCCAACGTCCTGACTTTC. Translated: CASNWAQEANVLTF.

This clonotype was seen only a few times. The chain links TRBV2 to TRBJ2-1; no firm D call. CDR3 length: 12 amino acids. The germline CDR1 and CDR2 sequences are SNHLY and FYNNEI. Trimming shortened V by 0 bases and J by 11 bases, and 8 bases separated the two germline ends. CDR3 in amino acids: CASSEALGQQFF. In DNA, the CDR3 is TGTGCCAGCAGTGAAGCGCTAGGGCAGCAGTTCTTC.

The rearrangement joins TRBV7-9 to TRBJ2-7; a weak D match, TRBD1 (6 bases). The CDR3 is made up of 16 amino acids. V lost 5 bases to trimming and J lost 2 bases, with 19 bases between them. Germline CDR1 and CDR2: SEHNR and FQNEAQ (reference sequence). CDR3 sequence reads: CASSPGPGHSTYEQYV. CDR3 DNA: TGTGCCAGCAGCCCCGGGCCGGGACACTCGACCTACGAGCAGTACGTC.

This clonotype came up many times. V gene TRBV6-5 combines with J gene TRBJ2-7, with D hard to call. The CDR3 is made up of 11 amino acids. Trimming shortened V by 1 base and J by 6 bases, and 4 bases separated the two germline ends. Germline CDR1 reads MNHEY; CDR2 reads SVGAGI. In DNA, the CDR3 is TGTGCCAGCAGTTACTTCAGCGAGCAGTACTTC. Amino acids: CASSYFSEQYF.

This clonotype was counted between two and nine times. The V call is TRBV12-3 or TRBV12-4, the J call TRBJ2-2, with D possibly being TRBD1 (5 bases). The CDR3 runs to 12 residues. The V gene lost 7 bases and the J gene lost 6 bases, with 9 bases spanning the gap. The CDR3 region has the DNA TGTGCCAGCATCCAGGGATCCGGGGAGCTGTTTTTT. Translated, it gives CASIQGSGELFF.

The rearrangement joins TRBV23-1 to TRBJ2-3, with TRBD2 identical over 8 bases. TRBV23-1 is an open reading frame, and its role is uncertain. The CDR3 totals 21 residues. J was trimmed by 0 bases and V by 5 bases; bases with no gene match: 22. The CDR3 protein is CASSWFPQTGGRTPSTDTQYF. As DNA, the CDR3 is TGCGCCAGCAGTTGGTTCCCGCAAACGGGCGGGAGGACCCCTAGCACAGATACGCAGTATTTT.

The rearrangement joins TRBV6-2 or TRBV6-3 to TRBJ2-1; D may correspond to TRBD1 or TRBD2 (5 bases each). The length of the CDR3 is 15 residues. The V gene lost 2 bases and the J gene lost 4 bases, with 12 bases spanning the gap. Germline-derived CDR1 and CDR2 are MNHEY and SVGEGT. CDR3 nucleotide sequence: TGTGCCAGCAGTTACAGGGACGGGGAATACAATGAGCAGTTCTTC. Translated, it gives CASSYRDGEYNEQFF.

CDR3 nucleotides: TGTGCCAGCAGCCCGCAGGGGCCGAGCTCCTATAATTCACCCCTCCACTTT. Translation: CASSPQGPSSYNSPLHF. The rearrangement uses TRBV6-5 and TRBJ1-6; tentative D call: TRBD1 (6 bases). The CDR3 totals 17 residues. CDR1 MNHEY and CDR2 SVGAGI come from the germline V gene. V lost 6 bases, J lost 0 bases, and 15 bases lay in between.

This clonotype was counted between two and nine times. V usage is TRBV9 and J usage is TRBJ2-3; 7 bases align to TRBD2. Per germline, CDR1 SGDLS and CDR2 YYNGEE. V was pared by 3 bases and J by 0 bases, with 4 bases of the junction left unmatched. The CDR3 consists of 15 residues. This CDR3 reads CASSGPSGSTDTQYF. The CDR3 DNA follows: TGTGCCAGCAGCGGCCCTAGCGGCAGCACAGATACGCAGTATTTT.

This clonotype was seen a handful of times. CDR3 sequence: CASSPKRGRLETQYF. CDR3 nucleotides: TGTGCCAGCAGCCCTAAGCGAGGGAGGTTGGAGACCCAGTACTTC. The chain is built from TRBV27 and TRBJ2-5, with D possibly matching TRBD2 (6 bases). V was cut by 6 bases and J by 5 bases, with 19 bases left in between. Germline V CDR1 and CDR2: MNHEY, SMNVEV (reference sequence). The CDR3 runs 15 residues.

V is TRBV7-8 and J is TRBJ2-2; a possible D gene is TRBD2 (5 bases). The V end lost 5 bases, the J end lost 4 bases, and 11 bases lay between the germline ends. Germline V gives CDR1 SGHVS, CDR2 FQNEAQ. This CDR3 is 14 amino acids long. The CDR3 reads CASSAGHATGELFF. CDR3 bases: TGTGCCAGCAGCGCGGGCCATGCCACCGGGGAGCTGTTTTTT.

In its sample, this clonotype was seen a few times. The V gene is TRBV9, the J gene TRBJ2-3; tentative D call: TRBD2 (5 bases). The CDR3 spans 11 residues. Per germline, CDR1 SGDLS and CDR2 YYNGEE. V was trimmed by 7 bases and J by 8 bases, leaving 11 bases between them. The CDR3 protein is CASGGSGTQYF. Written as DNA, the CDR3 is TGTGCCAGCGGCGGGTCGGGTACGCAGTATTTT. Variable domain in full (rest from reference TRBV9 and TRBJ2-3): DSGVTQTPKHLITATGQRVTLRCSPRSGDLSVYWYQQSLDQGLQFLIQYYNGEERAKGNILERFSAQQFPDLHSELNLSSLELGDSALYFCASGGSGTQYFGPGTRLTVL.

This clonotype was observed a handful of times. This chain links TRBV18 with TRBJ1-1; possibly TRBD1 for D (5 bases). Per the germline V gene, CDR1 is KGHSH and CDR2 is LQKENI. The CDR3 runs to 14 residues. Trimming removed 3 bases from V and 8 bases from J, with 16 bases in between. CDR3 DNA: TGTGCCAGCTCACCGTATAGTGATGGGGCGGAAGCTTTCTTT. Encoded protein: CASSPYSDGAEAFF.

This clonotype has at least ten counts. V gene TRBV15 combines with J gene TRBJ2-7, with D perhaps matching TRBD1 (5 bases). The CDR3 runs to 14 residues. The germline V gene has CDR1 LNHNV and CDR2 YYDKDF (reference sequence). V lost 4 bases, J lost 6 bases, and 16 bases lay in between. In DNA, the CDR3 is TGTGCCACCAGCATCAGACAGCCCTCTTTCGAGCAGTACTTC. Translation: CATSIRQPSFEQYF.

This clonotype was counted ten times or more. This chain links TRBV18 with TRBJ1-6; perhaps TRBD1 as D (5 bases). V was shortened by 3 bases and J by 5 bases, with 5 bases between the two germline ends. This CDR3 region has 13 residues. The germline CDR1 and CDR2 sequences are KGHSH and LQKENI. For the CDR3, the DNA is TGTGCCAGCTCACCGGACAATAATTCACCCCTCCACTTT. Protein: CASSPDNNSPLHF.

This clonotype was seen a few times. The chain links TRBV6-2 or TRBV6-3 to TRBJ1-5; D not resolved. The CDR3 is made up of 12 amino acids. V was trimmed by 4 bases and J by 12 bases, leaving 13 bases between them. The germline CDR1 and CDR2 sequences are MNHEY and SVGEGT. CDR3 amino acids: CASSWEDGFQHF. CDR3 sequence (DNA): TGTGCCAGCAGTTGGGAAGACGGCTTCCAGCATTTT.

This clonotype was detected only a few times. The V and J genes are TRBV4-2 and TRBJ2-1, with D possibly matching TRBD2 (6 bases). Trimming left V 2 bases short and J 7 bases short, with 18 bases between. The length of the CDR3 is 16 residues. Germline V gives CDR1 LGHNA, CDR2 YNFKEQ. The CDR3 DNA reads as TGTGCCAGCAGCCAAATCCCCGGCGGAGGGCCAAATGAGCAGTTCTTC. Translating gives CASSQIPGGGPNEQFF.

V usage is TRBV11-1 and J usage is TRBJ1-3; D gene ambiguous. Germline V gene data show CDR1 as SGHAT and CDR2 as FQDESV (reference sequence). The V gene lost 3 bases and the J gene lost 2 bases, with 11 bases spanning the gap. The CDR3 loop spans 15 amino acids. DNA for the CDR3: TGTGCCAGCAGCTTGCAGTATCGAGCTGGAAACACCATATATTTT. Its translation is CASSLQYRAGNTIYF.